The 16 T cell receptor beta chains in this list originate from one sample, sequenced in a study of early T cells in non-severe SARS-CoV-2 infection. TCRdb processed the 5' RACE reads anew with MiXCR; each CDR3 protein has one entry. The sample carries around 80,000 distinct CDR3 sequences, roughly an eighth recorded once. Material: whole blood. The origin of the receptors is an adult who was a healthcare worker with PCR-confirmed SARS-CoV-2 infection or an uninfected control (not recorded which).

This clonotype was seen ten or more times. The gene calls are TRBV11-2 and TRBJ1-6; 8 bases line up with TRBD1. The CDR3 extends over 17 amino acids. Germline trimming cut 0 bases from V and 4 bases from J; bases unmatched to any gene: 5. Germline-derived CDR1 and CDR2 are SGHAT and FQNNGV. The CDR3 spells CASSLEQRTGYNSPLHF. DNA of the CDR3: TGTGCCAGCAGCTTAGAACAAAGGACAGGGTATAATTCACCCCTCCACTTT.

V gene TRBV28 combines with J gene TRBJ2-5; perhaps D is TRBD1 or TRBD2 (5 bases each). Trimming removed 3 bases from V and 0 bases from J, with 11 bases in between. CDR1 is MDHEN and CDR2 is SYDVKM in the germline V gene. This CDR3 is 15 amino acids long. The CDR3 sequence is CASSFSGADQETQYF. In nucleotides, the CDR3 is TGTGCCAGCAGTTTTTCCGGGGCAGACCAAGAGACCCAGTACTTC.

The chain links TRBV7-6 to TRBJ2-5, with TRBD2 identical over 13 bases. CDR1 SGHVS and CDR2 FNYEAQ come from the germline V gene. This CDR3 is built from 17 residues. Trimming removed 1 base from V and 5 bases from J; junction bases left unmatched: 7. CDR3: CASSLVLAGGRGETQYF. In DNA, the CDR3 is TGTGCCAGCAGCTTAGTACTAGCGGGAGGGCGAGGGGAGACCCAGTACTTC. The whole variable domain, remainder taken from reference TRBV7-6 and TRBJ2-5, is GAGVSQSPRYKVTKRGQDVALRCDPISGHVSLYWYRQALGQGPEFLTYFNYEAQQDKSGLPNDRFSAERPEGSISTLTIQRTEQRDSAMYRCASSLVLAGGRGETQYFGPGTRLLVL.

This clonotype was counted between two and nine times. This sequence joins TRBV20-1 and TRBJ1-1; TRBD1 might be the D (5 bases). V was shortened by 6 bases and J by 3 bases, with 11 bases between the two germline ends. The CDR3 is 12 amino acids. Germline V lookup: CDR1 DFQATT, CDR2 SNEGSKA (reference sequence). The CDR3 here is CSAARVYTEAFF. The CDR3 region has the DNA TGCAGTGCCGCCAGGGTGTACACTGAAGCTTTCTTT.

The J gene is TRBJ1-1, the V gene TRBV6-5; perhaps TRBD1 as D (6 bases). V lost 3 bases and J 4 bases, leaving 12 bases between the germline ends. This CDR3 has 14 amino acids. Germline CDR1 and CDR2: MNHEY and SVGAGI. The CDR3 loop reads CASSYQTGSTEAFF. CDR3 coding DNA: TGTGCCAGCAGTTATCAAACAGGGAGCACTGAAGCTTTCTTT.

The chain carries TRBV20-1 and TRBJ2-1; D not resolved. CDR3 length: 14 amino acids. CDR1 DFQATT and CDR2 SNEGSKA come from the germline V gene (reference sequence). The V and J ends lost 3 bases and 0 bases respectively, with 9 bases between them. The CDR3 DNA is TGCAGTGCTAGTGGCAGGAGCTCCTACAATGAGCAGTTCTTC. Translation: CSASGRSSYNEQFF.

The rearrangement links TRBV18 to TRBJ1-1; D is possibly TRBD1 (6 bases). CDR3 length: 14 residues. The germline V gene encodes CDR1 KGHSH and CDR2 LQKENI. The germline V and J ends were trimmed by 0 bases and 8 bases, with 13 bases remaining between them. The CDR3 protein is CASSPPGARVEAFF. Written as DNA, the CDR3 is TGTGCCAGCTCACCACCGGGGGCGAGGGTGGAAGCTTTCTTT.

This clonotype was seen ten or more times. CDR3 bases: TGTGCCAGCAGCGTAGTTGTGGGGCGCGGGGACACTGAAGCTTTCTTT. It encodes CASSVVVGRGDTEAFF. The chain combines TRBV9 with TRBJ1-1; possible D gene TRBD1, 5 bases. The V and J ends lost 0 bases and 3 bases respectively, with 15 bases between them. Per the germline V gene, CDR1 is SGDLS and CDR2 is YYNGEE. The CDR3 is made up of 16 amino acids.

This clonotype was recorded a few times. The chain couples TRBV10-3 to TRBJ1-1, with 8 bases aligning to TRBD1. The CDR3 loop spans 12 amino acids. Unmatched junction bases numbered 6, after V lost 4 bases and J lost 11 bases. Germline V gene data show CDR1 as ENHRY and CDR2 as SYGVKD. In DNA, the CDR3 is TGTGCCATCAGTGGCCAGGGGGCGTCGGCTTTCTTT. Protein sequence: CAISGQGASAFF.

In its sample, this clonotype was seen many times. The J gene is TRBJ2-1, the V gene TRBV20-1; D unclear. The CDR3 length is 11 residues. Germline V CDR1 and CDR2: DFQATT, SNEGSKA (reference sequence). Trimming removed 2 bases from V and 3 bases from J, with 2 bases in between. The CDR3 region has the DNA TGCAGTGCTAGAAACTACAATGAGCAGTTCTTC. Translating gives CSARNYNEQFF.

This clonotype was seen repeatedly, ten times or more. The genes are TRBV6-5 and TRBJ2-7; weak D call: TRBD2 (5 bases). Looked up from germline, CDR1 is MNHEY and CDR2 is SVGAGI. This CDR3 is built from 16 residues. Trimming stripped 0 bases from V and 3 bases from J, with 15 bases between. The CDR3 DNA follows: TGTGCCAGCAGTTACTCTAGGCTAGCTGGCTTCTACGAGCAGTACTTC. Protein sequence: CASSYSRLAGFYEQYF.

The V gene is TRBV20-1, the J gene TRBJ2-4; 10 bases fit TRBD2. Trimming at V came to 3 bases and at J to 1 base, leaving 12 bases not matched to a gene. CDR1 and CDR2 (germline): DFQATT, SNEGSKA (reference sequence). The CDR3 contains 18 residues. The CDR3 nucleotides are TGCAGTGCTAGTAATCCAGCGGGGGGGCCCTGGGCCAAAAACATTCAGTACTTC. It yields the protein CSASNPAGGPWAKNIQYF.

V and J are TRBV11-2 and TRBJ2-6; D ambiguous. Between the trimmed V and J ends, which lost 2 bases and 0 bases, there was a span of 5 bases. The CDR3 length is 15 residues. Germline-derived CDR1 and CDR2 are SGHAT and FQNNGV. CDR3 region: CASSLQVSGANVLTF. CDR3 bases: TGTGCCAGCAGCTTACAGGTCTCTGGGGCCAACGTCCTGACTTTC.

The chain joins TRBV4-1 to TRBJ2-5; 11 nucleotides line up with TRBD2. V was clipped by 6 bases and J by 4 bases; unmatched bases: 7. CDR3 size: 15 residues. Germline V gene data show CDR1 as MGHRA and CDR2 as YSYEKL. CDR3 protein: CASSRLAGGPETQYF. The CDR3, as DNA: TGCGCCAGCAGTCGCTTAGCGGGGGGGCCAGAGACCCAGTACTTC.

This chain links TRBV14 with TRBJ2-7; D remains unclear. Germline CDR1 reads SGHDN; CDR2 reads FVKESK. The V and J ends lost 0 bases and 2 bases respectively, with 11 bases between them. This CDR3 is 15 amino acids long. CDR3 sequence reads: CASSQEEAQTYEQYF. In DNA, the CDR3 is TGTGCCAGCAGCCAAGAAGAAGCACAGACCTACGAGCAGTACTTC.

The chain carries TRBV2 and TRBJ2-5, with D perhaps being TRBD1 or TRBD2 (5 bases each). The CDR3 is 13 residues long. The germline gives CDR1 SNHLY, CDR2 FYNNEI. Trimming pared 5 bases from V and 5 bases from J, leaving 12 bases between. CDR3 in amino acids: CASSFRDEETQYF. The CDR3 DNA is TGTGCCAGCAGTTTCCGGGACGAGGAGACCCAGTACTTC.